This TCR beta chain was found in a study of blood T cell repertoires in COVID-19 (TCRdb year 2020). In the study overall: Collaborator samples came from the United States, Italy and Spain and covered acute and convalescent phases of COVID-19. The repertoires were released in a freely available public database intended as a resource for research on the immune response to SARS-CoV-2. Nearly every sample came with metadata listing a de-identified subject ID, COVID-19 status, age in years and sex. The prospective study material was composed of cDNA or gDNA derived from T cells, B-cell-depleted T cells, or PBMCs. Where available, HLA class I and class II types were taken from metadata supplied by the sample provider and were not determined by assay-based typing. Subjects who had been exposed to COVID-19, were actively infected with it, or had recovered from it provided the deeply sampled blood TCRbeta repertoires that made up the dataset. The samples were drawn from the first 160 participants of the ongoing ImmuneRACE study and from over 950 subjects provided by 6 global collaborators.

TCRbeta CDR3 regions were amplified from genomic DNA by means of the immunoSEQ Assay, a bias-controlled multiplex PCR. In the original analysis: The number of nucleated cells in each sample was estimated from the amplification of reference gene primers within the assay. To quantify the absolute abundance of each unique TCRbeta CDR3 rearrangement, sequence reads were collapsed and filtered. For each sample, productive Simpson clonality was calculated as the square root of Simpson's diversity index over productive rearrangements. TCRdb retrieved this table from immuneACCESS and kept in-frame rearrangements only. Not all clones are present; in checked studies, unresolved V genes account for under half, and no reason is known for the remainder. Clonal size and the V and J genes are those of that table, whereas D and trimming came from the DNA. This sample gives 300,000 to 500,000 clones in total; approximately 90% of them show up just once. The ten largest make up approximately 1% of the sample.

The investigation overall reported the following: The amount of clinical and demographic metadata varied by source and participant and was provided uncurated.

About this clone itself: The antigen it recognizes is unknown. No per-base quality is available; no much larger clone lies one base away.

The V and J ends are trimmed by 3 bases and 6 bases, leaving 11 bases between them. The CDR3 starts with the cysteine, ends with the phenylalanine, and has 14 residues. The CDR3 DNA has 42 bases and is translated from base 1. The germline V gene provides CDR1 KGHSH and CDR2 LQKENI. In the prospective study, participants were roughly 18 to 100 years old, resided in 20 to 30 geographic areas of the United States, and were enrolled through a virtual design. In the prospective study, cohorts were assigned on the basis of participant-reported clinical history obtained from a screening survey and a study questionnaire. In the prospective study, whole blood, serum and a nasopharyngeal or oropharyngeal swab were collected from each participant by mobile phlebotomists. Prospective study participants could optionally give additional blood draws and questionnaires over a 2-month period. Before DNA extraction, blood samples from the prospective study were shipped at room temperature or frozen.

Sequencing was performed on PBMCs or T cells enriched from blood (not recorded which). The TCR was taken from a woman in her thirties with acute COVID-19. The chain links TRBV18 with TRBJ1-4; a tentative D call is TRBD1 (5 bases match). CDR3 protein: CASSPRPTDEKLFF. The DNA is TGTGCCAGCTCACCCCGGCCGACAGATGAAAAACTGTTTTTT. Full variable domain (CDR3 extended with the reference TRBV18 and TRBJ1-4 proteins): NAGVMQNPRHLVRRRGQEARLRCSPMKGHSHVYWYRQLPEEGLKFMVYLQKENIIDESGMPKERFSAEFPKEGPSILRIQQVVRGDSAAYFCASSPRPTDEKLFFGSGTQLSVL.